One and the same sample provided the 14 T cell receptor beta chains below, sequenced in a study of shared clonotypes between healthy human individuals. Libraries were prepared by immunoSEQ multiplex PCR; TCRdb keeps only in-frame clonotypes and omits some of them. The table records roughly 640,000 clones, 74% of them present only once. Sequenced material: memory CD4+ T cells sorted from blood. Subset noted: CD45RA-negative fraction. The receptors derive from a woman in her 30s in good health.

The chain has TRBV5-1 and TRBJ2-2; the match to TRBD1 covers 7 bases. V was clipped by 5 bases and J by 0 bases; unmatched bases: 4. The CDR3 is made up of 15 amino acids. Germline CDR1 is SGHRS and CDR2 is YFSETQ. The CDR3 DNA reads TGCGCCAGCAGAACCACAGGGGCGAACACCGGGGAGCTGTTTTTT. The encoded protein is CASRTTGANTGELFF.

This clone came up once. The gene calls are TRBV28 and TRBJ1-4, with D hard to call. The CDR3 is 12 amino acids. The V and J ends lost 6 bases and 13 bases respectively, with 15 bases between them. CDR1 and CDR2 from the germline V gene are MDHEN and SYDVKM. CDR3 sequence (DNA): TGTGCCAGCAGCCGACCGGGGTCATCACTGTTTTTT. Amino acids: CASSRPGSSLFF.

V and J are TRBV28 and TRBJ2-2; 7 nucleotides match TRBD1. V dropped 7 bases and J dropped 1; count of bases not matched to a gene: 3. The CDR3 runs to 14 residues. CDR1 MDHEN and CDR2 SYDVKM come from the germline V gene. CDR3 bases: TGTGCCAGCACCCGACAGGGGAACACCGGGGAGCTGTTTTTT. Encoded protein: CASTRQGNTGELFF.

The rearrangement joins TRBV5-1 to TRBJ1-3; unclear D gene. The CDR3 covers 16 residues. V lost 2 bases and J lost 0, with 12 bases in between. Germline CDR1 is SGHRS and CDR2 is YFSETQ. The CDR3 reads CASSLAPANSGNTIYF. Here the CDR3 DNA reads TGCGCCAGCAGCTTAGCTCCAGCCAACTCTGGAAACACCATATATTTT.

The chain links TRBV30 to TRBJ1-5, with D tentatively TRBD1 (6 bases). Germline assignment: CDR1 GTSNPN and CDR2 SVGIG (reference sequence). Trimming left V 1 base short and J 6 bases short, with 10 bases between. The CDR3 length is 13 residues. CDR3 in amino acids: CAWSETGRQPQHF. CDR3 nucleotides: TGTGCCTGGAGTGAAACAGGGCGTCAGCCCCAGCATTTT.

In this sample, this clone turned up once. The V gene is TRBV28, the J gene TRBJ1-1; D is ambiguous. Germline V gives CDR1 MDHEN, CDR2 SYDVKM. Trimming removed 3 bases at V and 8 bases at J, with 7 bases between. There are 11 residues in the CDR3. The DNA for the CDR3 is TGTGCCAGCAGTTTTAAGTTCGAAGCTTTCTTT. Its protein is CASSFKFEAFF.

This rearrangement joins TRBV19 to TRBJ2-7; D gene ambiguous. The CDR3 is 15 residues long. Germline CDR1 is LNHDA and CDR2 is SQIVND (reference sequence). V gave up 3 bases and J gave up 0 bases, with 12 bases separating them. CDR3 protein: CASSISVIYSYEQYF. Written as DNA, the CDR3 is TGTGCCAGTAGTATCAGTGTCATTTACTCCTACGAGCAGTACTTC.

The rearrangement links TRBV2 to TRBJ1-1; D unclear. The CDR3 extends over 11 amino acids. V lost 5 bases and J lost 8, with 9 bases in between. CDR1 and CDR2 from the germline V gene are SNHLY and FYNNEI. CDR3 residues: CASSWKAEAFF. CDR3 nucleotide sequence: TGTGCCAGCAGTTGGAAGGCCGAAGCTTTCTTT.

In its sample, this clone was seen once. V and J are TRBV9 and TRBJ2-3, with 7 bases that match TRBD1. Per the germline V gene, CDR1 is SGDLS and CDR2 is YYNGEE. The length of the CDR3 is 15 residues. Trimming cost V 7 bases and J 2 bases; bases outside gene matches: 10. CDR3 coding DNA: TGTGCCAGCGGATATCAGACAGGGATCACAGATACGCAGTATTTT. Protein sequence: CASGYQTGITDTQYF.

CDR3 region: CSVRAGGKNQPQHF. CDR3 coding DNA: TGCAGCGTCAGGGCGGGGGGGAAGAATCAGCCCCAGCATTTT. The V and J genes are TRBV29-1 and TRBJ1-5; TRBD1 might be the D (5 bases). Germline values: CDR1 SQVTM, CDR2 ANQGSEA. CDR3 length: 14 residues. V lost 6 bases to trimming and J lost 4 bases, with 16 bases between them.

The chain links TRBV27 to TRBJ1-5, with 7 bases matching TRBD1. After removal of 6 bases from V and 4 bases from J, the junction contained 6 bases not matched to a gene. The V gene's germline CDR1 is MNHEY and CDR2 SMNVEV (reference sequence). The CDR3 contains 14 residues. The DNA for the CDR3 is TGTGCCAGCAGGCCGGACAGGCCGAATCAGCCCCAGCATTTT. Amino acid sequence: CASRPDRPNQPQHF.

The CDR3 coding sequence is TGTGCCAGCAGCAGAGAGCCCGGGACTAGCGGGATTGGGGATACGCAGTATTTT. It specifies CASSREPGTSGIGDTQYF. The chain links TRBV9 to TRBJ2-3; 13 bases line up with TRBD2. Looked up from germline, CDR1 is SGDLS and CDR2 is YYNGEE. CDR3 size: 18 residues. Trimming cost V 4 bases and J 6 bases; bases outside gene matches: 14.

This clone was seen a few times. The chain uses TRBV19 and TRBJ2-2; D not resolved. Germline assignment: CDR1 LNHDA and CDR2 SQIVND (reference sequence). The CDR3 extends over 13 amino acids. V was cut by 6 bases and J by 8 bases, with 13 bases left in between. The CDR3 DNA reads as TGTGCCAGTAGAAGGGCCCCTAGAGGGGAGCTGTTTTTT. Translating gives CASRRAPRGELFF.

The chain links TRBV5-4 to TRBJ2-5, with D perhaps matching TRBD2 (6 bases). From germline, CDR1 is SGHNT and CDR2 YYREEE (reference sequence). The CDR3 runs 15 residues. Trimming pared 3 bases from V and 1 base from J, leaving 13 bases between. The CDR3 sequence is CASSSKTSTQETQYF. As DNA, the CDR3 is TGTGCCAGCAGCTCCAAGACTAGTACCCAAGAGACCCAGTACTTC.